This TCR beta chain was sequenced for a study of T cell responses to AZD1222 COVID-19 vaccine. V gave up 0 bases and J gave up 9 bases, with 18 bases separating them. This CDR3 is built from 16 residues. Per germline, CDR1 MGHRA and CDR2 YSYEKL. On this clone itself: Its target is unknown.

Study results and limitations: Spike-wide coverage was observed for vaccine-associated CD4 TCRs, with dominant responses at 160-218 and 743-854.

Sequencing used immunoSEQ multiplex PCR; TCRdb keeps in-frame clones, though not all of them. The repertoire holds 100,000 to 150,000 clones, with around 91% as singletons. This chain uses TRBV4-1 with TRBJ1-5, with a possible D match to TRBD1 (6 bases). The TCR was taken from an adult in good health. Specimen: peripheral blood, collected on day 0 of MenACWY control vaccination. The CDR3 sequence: CASSQDQRGRILPQHF. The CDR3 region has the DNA TGCGCCAGCAGCCAAGATCAGCGGGGGCGCATCTTGCCCCAGCATTTT.